A selection of T cell receptor beta chains follows, all from one sample in a study of beta chain features in type 1 diabetes. TCRdb's copy holds only in-frame clones and misses some; the assay was immunoSEQ multiplex PCR. The repertoire holds around 44,000 clones, with about 66% as singletons. The sequenced sample was Tregs from blood. These receptors were taken from a woman in her late teens or twenties with type 1 diabetes. CDR3s include the opening cysteine and the closing phenylalanine or tryptophan. The order of the fields is clone size, D gene, J gene, V gene, CDR3 DNA, CDR3 protein. The D gene is left open where the match is weak. Rows give clone size only sometimes, using once, few, many, or a class for an expanded clone.

clone_size: -
d_call: -
j_call: TRBJ2-5
v_call: TRBV7-2
cdr3_nt: TGTGCCAGCAGTCTCCAAGAGACCCAGTACTTC
cdr3_aa: CASSLQETQYF

clone_size: few
d_call: TRBD2
j_call: TRBJ2-7
v_call: TRBV28
cdr3_nt: TGTGCCAGCAGTTTGGGCGGGAGTCTGGCCTACGAGCAGTACTTC
cdr3_aa: CASSLGGSLAYEQYF

clone_size: -
d_call: TRBD1
j_call: TRBJ2-7
v_call: TRBV6-5
cdr3_nt: TGTGCCAGCAGTTCCAGGGGGCTGATGTCCTACGAGCAGTACTTC
cdr3_aa: CASSSRGLMSYEQYF

clone_size: -
d_call: TRBD2
j_call: TRBJ2-5
v_call: TRBV7-2
cdr3_nt: TGTGCCAGCAGCGCCGGGACTAGCGCCGGGACCCAGTACTTC
cdr3_aa: CASSAGTSAGTQYF

clone_size: -
d_call: -
j_call: TRBJ1-3
v_call: TRBV30
cdr3_nt: TGTGCCTGGATATTCTCTGGAAACACCATATATTTT
cdr3_aa: CAWIFSGNTIYF

clone_size: -
d_call: -
j_call: TRBJ2-1
v_call: TRBV5-1
cdr3_nt: TGCGCCAGCAGCTCGGGGGCGGGGGTGAGTGAGCAGTTCTTC
cdr3_aa: CASSSGAGVSEQFF

clone_size: -
d_call: -
j_call: TRBJ1-1
v_call: TRBV30
cdr3_nt: TGTGCCTGGAGTGTAGGGGGGAGGGGGTTCATGAACACTGAAGCTTTCTTT
cdr3_aa: CAWSVGGRGFMNTEAFF

clone_size: -
d_call: -
j_call: TRBJ2-7
v_call: TRBV6-6
cdr3_nt: TGTGCCAGCACCGGCGGAGACTACGAGCAGTACTTC
cdr3_aa: CASTGGDYEQYF

clone_size: few
d_call: TRBD1
j_call: TRBJ2-7
v_call: TRBV5-1
cdr3_nt: TGCGCCAGCAGCTCGGGGACAGGGGGCCTCGAGCAGTACTTC
cdr3_aa: CASSSGTGGLEQYF

clone_size: -
d_call: TRBD1
j_call: TRBJ2-3
v_call: TRBV11-2
cdr3_nt: TGTGCCAGCAGCTCCATGGGACAGGGGGCAACAGATACGCAGTATTTT
cdr3_aa: CASSSMGQGATDTQYF

clone_size: -
d_call: TRBD2
j_call: TRBJ2-5
v_call: TRBV30
cdr3_nt: TGTGCCTGGAGCAAGCTAGCGGGGGGCCTCCAAGAGACCCAGTACTTC
cdr3_aa: CAWSKLAGGLQETQYF

clone_size: few
d_call: TRBD2
j_call: TRBJ2-3
v_call: TRBV7-2
cdr3_nt: TGTGCCAGCAGCGGTAGCGGGGGACGCACAGATACGCAGTATTTT
cdr3_aa: CASSGSGGRTDTQYF

clone_size: -
d_call: -
j_call: TRBJ1-3
v_call: TRBV7-2
cdr3_nt: TGTGCCAGCAGCTTAGATCCCAGCTCTGGAAACACCATATATTTT
cdr3_aa: CASSLDPSSGNTIYF

clone_size: -
d_call: -
j_call: TRBJ2-7
v_call: TRBV19
cdr3_nt: TGTGCCAGTAGTCCCTCGAGGCCGGCCTCCTACGAGCAGTACTTC
cdr3_aa: CASSPSRPASYEQYF

clone_size: -
d_call: TRBD1
j_call: TRBJ1-3
v_call: TRBV15
cdr3_nt: TGTGCCACAGGGACAGCGAGCTCTGGAAACACCATATATTTT
cdr3_aa: CATGTASSGNTIYF

clone_size: -
d_call: -
j_call: TRBJ2-5
v_call: TRBV7-3
cdr3_nt: TGTGCCAGCAGCTCCGACAGCCAAGAGACCCAGTACTTC
cdr3_aa: CASSSDSQETQYF

clone_size: -
d_call: TRBD1
j_call: TRBJ1-2
v_call: TRBV28
cdr3_nt: TGTGCCAGCAGTTTCTCACAGGGGGCGTTCGACTATGGCTACACCTTC
cdr3_aa: CASSFSQGAFDYGYTF

clone_size: -
d_call: -
j_call: TRBJ2-7
v_call: TRBV7-2
cdr3_nt: TGTGCCAGCAGCCCCGTCGGGGGCGAGCAGTACTTC
cdr3_aa: CASSPVGGEQYF

clone_size: -
d_call: -
j_call: TRBJ1-1
v_call: TRBV29-1
cdr3_nt: TGCAGCGTGGCCCCTAGGGGGTGGAACACTGAAGCTTTCTTT
cdr3_aa: CSVAPRGWNTEAFF

clone_size: -
d_call: TRBD1
j_call: TRBJ1-6
v_call: TRBV6-6
cdr3_nt: TGTGCCAGCAGTTACTATGGGCAGGGGGGCCCACCCCTCCACTTT
cdr3_aa: CASSYYGQGGPPLHF

clone_size: -
d_call: TRBD1
j_call: TRBJ2-2
v_call: TRBV19
cdr3_nt: TGTGCCAGCCGTCCAGGGGGATTTTCGAGGACCGGGGAGCTGTTTTTT
cdr3_aa: CASRPGGFSRTGELFF

clone_size: -
d_call: -
j_call: TRBJ1-4
v_call: TRBV29-1
cdr3_nt: TGCAGCGTTGAAGATCCTGTCCTGGGCGAAAAACTGTTTTTT
cdr3_aa: CSVEDPVLGEKLFF

clone_size: -
d_call: TRBD1
j_call: TRBJ1-6
v_call: TRBV7-2
cdr3_nt: TGTGCCAGCAGCGCCAGCCTGGGACAGGTTTTACTTTCACCCCTCCACTTT
cdr3_aa: CASSASLGQVLLSPLHF

clone_size: -
d_call: TRBD1
j_call: TRBJ1-5
v_call: TRBV15
cdr3_nt: TGTGCCACCAGCAGCGACAAAAGGGGGTTTGGACAGGGAAATAGCAATCAGCCCCAGCATTTT
cdr3_aa: CATSSDKRGFGQGNSNQPQHF

clone_size: -
d_call: TRBD1
j_call: TRBJ2-7
v_call: TRBV27
cdr3_nt: TGTGCCAGCAGTTTGGGGTGGACAGGGGTATACGAGCAGTACTTC
cdr3_aa: CASSLGWTGVYEQYF

clone_size: once
d_call: -
j_call: TRBJ2-3
v_call: TRBV10-3
cdr3_nt: TGTGCCATCAGTGAGACCCCATCGGGAGATACGCAGTATTTT
cdr3_aa: CAISETPSGDTQYF

clone_size: -
d_call: -
j_call: TRBJ2-3
v_call: TRBV5-1
cdr3_nt: TGCGCCAGCAGGGGACTCATCACAGATACGCAGTATTTT
cdr3_aa: CASRGLITDTQYF

clone_size: -
d_call: TRBD1
j_call: TRBJ1-2
v_call: TRBV7-2
cdr3_nt: TGTGCCAGCAGCCTACAGGGGAATGGCTACACCTTC
cdr3_aa: CASSLQGNGYTF

clone_size: once
d_call: -
j_call: TRBJ1-2
v_call: TRBV14
cdr3_nt: TGTGCCAGCAGCCCTTATGGCAGTGGAGGCTATGGCTACACCTTC
cdr3_aa: CASSPYGSGGYGYTF

clone_size: -
d_call: -
j_call: TRBJ1-2
v_call: TRBV27
cdr3_nt: TGTGCCAGCAGTACCCCCGGGGTGGGAGGGGATGGCTACACCTTC
cdr3_aa: CASSTPGVGGDGYTF

clone_size: few
d_call: -
j_call: TRBJ2-3
v_call: TRBV11-2
cdr3_nt: TGTGCCAGCAGCCCTAGTTTGAGGATTTTAACAGATACGCAGTATTTT
cdr3_aa: CASSPSLRILTDTQYF

clone_size: -
d_call: TRBD1
j_call: TRBJ1-2
v_call: TRBV11-2
cdr3_nt: TGTGCCAGCACCAAGAACCCAGGGGGGACATATAACTATGGCTACACCTTC
cdr3_aa: CASTKNPGGTYNYGYTF

clone_size: -
d_call: -
j_call: TRBJ2-3
v_call: TRBV25-1
cdr3_nt: TGTGCCAGCAGTGAAGCTAGTTTCGCAGAAAGCACAGATACGCAGTATTTT
cdr3_aa: CASSEASFAESTDTQYF

clone_size: few
d_call: -
j_call: TRBJ2-6
v_call: TRBV7-3
cdr3_nt: TGTGCCAGCAGCTCCCAGGGCGCTGGGGCCAACGTCCTGACTTTC
cdr3_aa: CASSSQGAGANVLTF

clone_size: few
d_call: TRBD1
j_call: TRBJ1-6
v_call: TRBV19
cdr3_nt: TGTGCCAGTAGTACCGACAGGGGGAATTCACCCCTCCACTTT
cdr3_aa: CASSTDRGNSPLHF

clone_size: -
d_call: TRBD2
j_call: TRBJ2-3
v_call: TRBV6-6
cdr3_nt: TGTGCCAGCAGTTTCAATAGCGGGGCCCTTAAAGATACGCAGTATTTT
cdr3_aa: CASSFNSGALKDTQYF

clone_size: -
d_call: -
j_call: TRBJ1-4
v_call: TRBV19
cdr3_nt: TGTGCCAGTAGTACGCTCCAGAGGAATGAAAAACTGTTTTTT
cdr3_aa: CASSTLQRNEKLFF

clone_size: -
d_call: -
j_call: TRBJ1-5
v_call: TRBV19
cdr3_nt: TGTGCCAGTAGTATAGATTCGAACTCAGGGTCCAATCAGCCCCAGCATTTT
cdr3_aa: CASSIDSNSGSNQPQHF

clone_size: -
d_call: TRBD1
j_call: TRBJ2-1
v_call: TRBV5-6
cdr3_nt: TGTGCCAGCAGCCGGGACAGGGCCACTCTCTCCTACAATGAGCAGTTCTTC
cdr3_aa: CASSRDRATLSYNEQFF

clone_size: -
d_call: -
j_call: TRBJ2-3
v_call: TRBV23-1
cdr3_nt: TGCGCCAGCAGTCCGCGGGTAGATACGCAGTATTTT
cdr3_aa: CASSPRVDTQYF

clone_size: -
d_call: -
j_call: TRBJ2-3
v_call: TRBV7-6
cdr3_nt: TGTGCCAGCAGCCGCCTGACGGAGACAGATACGCAGTATTTT
cdr3_aa: CASSRLTETDTQYF

clone_size: -
d_call: TRBD2
j_call: TRBJ2-7
v_call: TRBV4-1
cdr3_nt: TGCGCCAGCAGCTCCAGACTAGCGGGAGCATCCTACGAGCAGTACTTC
cdr3_aa: CASSSRLAGASYEQYF

clone_size: few
d_call: -
j_call: TRBJ2-3
v_call: TRBV7-2
cdr3_nt: TGTGCCAGCAGCTTTGGACAGACAGATACGCAGTATTTT
cdr3_aa: CASSFGQTDTQYF

clone_size: -
d_call: TRBD1
j_call: TRBJ2-1
v_call: TRBV6-6
cdr3_nt: TGTGCCAGCGGACAGGGTTCTCCGAATGAGCAGTTCTTC
cdr3_aa: CASGQGSPNEQFF

clone_size: -
d_call: TRBD2
j_call: TRBJ2-1
v_call: TRBV7-2
cdr3_nt: TGTGCCAGCAGCTCGAAGGCCGGGAGGACCAATGAGCAGTTCTTC
cdr3_aa: CASSSKAGRTNEQFF